Listed here are 24 T cell receptor beta chains from one sample, sequenced in a study of blood T cell repertoires in COVID-19. The method was immunoSEQ multiplex PCR; TCRdb's version includes in-frame clones alone and lacks a portion of them. The data hold around 150,000 clones, with over 70% observed a single time. The sample comprised peripheral blood. The origin of the receptors is a woman of 80 years or more with active or convalescent COVID-19.

The chain joins TRBV5-8 to TRBJ1-6; D not certain. Trimming removed 0 bases from V and 0 bases from J, with 10 bases in between. Germline CDR1 and CDR2: SGHTS and YDEGEE. The CDR3 has 17 residues. CDR3 coding DNA: TGTGCCAGCAGCTTGGGGGAGTCCCACTCCTATAATTCACCCCTCCACTTT. It is translated as CASSLGESHSYNSPLHF.

CDR3 sequence reads: CASSNRLTGEVYGYTF. CDR3 bases: TGTGCCAGTAGTAACCGACTAACAGGGGAGGTCTATGGCTACACCTTC. V and J are TRBV19 and TRBJ1-2, with TRBD1 identical over 7 bases. Germline CDR1 LNHDA, CDR2 SQIVND (reference sequence). The CDR3 extends over 16 amino acids. V shed 4 bases, J shed 4 bases, and the junction held 12 bases outside the gene matches.

The gene calls are TRBV19 and TRBJ1-1; D gene ambiguous. The germline gives CDR1 LNHDA, CDR2 SQIVND (reference sequence). V was pared by 0 bases and J by 5 bases, with 16 bases between. The length of the CDR3 is 16 residues. The CDR3 protein is CASSIEERRGRTEAFF. The CDR3 DNA follows: TGTGCCAGTAGTATAGAAGAGCGCCGAGGGAGAACTGAAGCTTTCTTT.

V and J are TRBV19 and TRBJ1-5, with 11 bases matching TRBD1. This CDR3 comprises 17 residues. Germline values: CDR1 LNHDA, CDR2 SQIVND (reference sequence). The V segment lost 11 bases and the J segment 0 bases; nucleotides outside the gene matches: 12. The CDR3 loop is CASSPGQGGYSNQPQHF. CDR3 DNA sequence: TGTGCCTCATCACCGGGACAGGGGGGCTATAGCAATCAGCCCCAGCATTTT.

The rearrangement joins TRBV4-1 to TRBJ1-2, with TRBD1 matching 9 bases. CDR3 length: 16 amino acids. Germline V CDR1 and CDR2: MGHRA, YSYEKL. Losses at the gene ends were 3 bases for V and 4 bases for J; bases not matched to a gene: 9. The CDR3 here is CASSQNPQGAIYGYTF. CDR3 nucleotide sequence: TGCGCCAGCAGCCAGAATCCACAGGGGGCGATCTATGGCTACACCTTC.

The chain couples TRBV6-2 or TRBV6-3 to TRBJ2-7, with TRBD1 matching over 7 bases. Germline V CDR1 and CDR2: MNHEY, SVGEGT. V gave up 6 bases and J gave up 2 bases; unmatched junction bases: 4. There are 13 residues in the CDR3. As DNA, the CDR3 is TGTGCCAGCAGCCGCGACAGGGCCTACGAGCAGTACTTC. Translated, it gives CASSRDRAYEQYF.

This clone was detected only once. The chain combines TRBV4-1 with TRBJ1-2; tentative D call: TRBD1 (5 bases). This CDR3 is 14 amino acids long. From germline, CDR1 is MGHRA and CDR2 YSYEKL. Trimming cost V 4 bases and J 7 bases, with 16 bases left between them. DNA of the CDR3: TGCGCCAGCAGCCCTGGGCAGGGTACGGTTGGCTACACCTTC. Translated: CASSPGQGTVGYTF.

The chain joins TRBV20-1 to TRBJ2-7, with D hard to call. Trimming left V 0 bases short and J 3 bases short, with 3 bases between. Germline CDR1 is DFQATT and CDR2 is SNEGSKA (reference sequence). The CDR3 length is 11 residues. The CDR3 sequence: CSAREHYEQYF. The CDR3 nucleotides read TGCAGTGCTAGAGAACACTACGAGCAGTACTTC.

The count of this clone is one. The V and J genes are TRBV7-9 and TRBJ2-6; D possibly corresponds to TRBD1 (5 bases). From germline, CDR1 is SEHNR and CDR2 FQNEAQ (reference sequence). The CDR3 loop spans 18 amino acids. V was cut by 2 bases and J by 0 bases, with 14 bases left in between. CDR3 residues: CASSLLRQFDSGANVLTF. In DNA, the CDR3 is TGTGCCAGCAGCTTATTGAGACAGTTCGACTCTGGGGCCAACGTCCTGACTTTC.

This CDR3 is CASSKVWTGLAGFCTDTQYF. The CDR3 DNA reads as TGTGCCAGCAGCAAAGTTTGGACCGGACTAGCGGGCTTTTGCACAGATACGCAGTATTTT. The chain combines TRBV21-1 with TRBJ2-3; TRBD2, as called in the table, went unchecked against the DNA. TRBV21-1 is deemed a pseudogene. This CDR3 is 20 amino acids long.

This chain connects TRBV18 to TRBJ2-2, with 7 bases that match TRBD1. Germline CDR1 reads KGHSH; CDR2 reads LQKENI. The V segment lost 5 bases and the J segment 4 bases; nucleotides outside the gene matches: 10. The CDR3 extends over 16 amino acids. The CDR3, as DNA: TGTGCCAGCTCATACGGACAGCGACAGGGCACCGGGGAGCTGTTTTTT. It yields the protein CASSYGQRQGTGELFF.

The table lists this clone with a count of one. The chain combines TRBV12-3 or TRBV12-4 with TRBJ1-2; D remains unclear. The CDR3 is 13 residues long. Between the trimmed V and J ends, which lost 2 bases and 1 base, there was a span of 5 bases. CDR3 amino acids: CASSLTVNYGYTF. CDR3 DNA sequence: TGTGCCAGCAGTTTAACGGTTAACTATGGCTACACCTTC.

The chain is built from TRBV30 and TRBJ2-1, with 7 bases lining up with TRBD2. Per the germline V gene, CDR1 is GTSNPN and CDR2 is SVGIG (reference sequence). Trimming cost V 3 bases and J 1 base; bases outside gene matches: 9. The CDR3 loop spans 16 amino acids. This chain's CDR3 is CAWRGRAGPSYNEQFF. CDR3 nucleotides: TGTGCCTGGAGGGGAAGAGCGGGACCTTCCTACAATGAGCAGTTCTTC.

This clone turned up a few times. The chain carries TRBV19 and TRBJ1-1, with D possibly TRBD1 on 6 matching bases. V was clipped by 9 bases and J by 0 bases, with 14 bases between them. Germline V gene lookup returns CDR1 LNHDA and CDR2 SQIVND (reference sequence). The CDR3 is made up of 14 amino acids. This CDR3 reads CASRAGVMNTEAFF. The CDR3 DNA sequence: TGTGCCAGCAGGGCAGGGGTTATGAACACTGAAGCTTTCTTT. The entire variable domain, with the rest obtained from reference TRBV19 and TRBJ1-1, is as follows: DGGITQSPKYLFRKEGQNVTLSCEQNLNHDAMYWYRQDPGQGLRLIYYSQIVNDFQKGDIAEGYSVSREKKESFPLTVTSAQKNPTAFYLCASRAGVMNTEAFFGQGTRLTVV.

CDR3 sequence reads: CASSWGQSYSNQPQHF. DNA for the CDR3: TGTGCCAGCAGCTGGGGACAGTCCTATAGCAATCAGCCCCAGCATTTT. The V and J genes are TRBV7-8 and TRBJ1-5; TRBD1 agrees at 7 bases. The V gene end was trimmed by 4 bases and the J gene end by 0 bases; junction bases not matched to a gene: 6. The CDR3 has 16 residues. Germline loops: CDR1 SGHVS, CDR2 FQNEAQ. The full variable domain, rest sourced from reference TRBV7-8 and TRBJ1-5, is GAGVSQSPRYKVAKRGQDVALRCDPISGHVSLFWYQQALGQGPEFLTYFQNEAQLDKSGLPSDRFFAERPEGSVSTLKIQRTQQEDSAVYLCASSWGQSYSNQPQHFGDGTRLSIL.

CDR3 in DNA: TGTGCCACCAGCAAAACCAGGGGGGTCGTGAACACTGAAGCTTTCTTT. Amino acid sequence: CATSKTRGVVNTEAFF. The genes are TRBV24-1 and TRBJ1-1, with 7 bases aligning to TRBD1. This CDR3 is 16 amino acids long. V gave up 7 bases and J gave up 0 bases; unmatched junction bases: 10. CDR1 and CDR2 (germline): KGHDR, SFDVKD.

This chain links TRBV11-3 with TRBJ1-4, with a weak D call TRBD1 (5 bases). Germline V gene data show CDR1 as SGHNT and CDR2 as YENEEA. CDR3 size: 16 residues. V lost 2 bases and J lost 3, with 13 bases in between. In DNA form, the CDR3 reads TGTGCCAGCAGCTTAAGCGGGGGGATCCCTAATGAAAAACTGTTTTTT. This gives the protein CASSLSGGIPNEKLFF. Full variable domain (rest looked up from reference TRBV11-3 and TRBJ1-4): EAGVVQSPRYKIIEKKQPVAFWCNPISGHNTLYWYLQNLGQGPELLIRYENEEAVDDSQLPKDRFSAERLKGVDSTLKIQPAELGDSAVYLCASSLSGGIPNEKLFFGSGTQLSVL.

This clone was detected many times. This CDR3 reads CASKGREGGNTIYF. The CDR3 DNA sequence: TGTGCCAGCAAGGGCAGAGAGGGTGGAAACACCATATATTTT. This chain uses TRBV2 with TRBJ1-3, with D unclear. Germline CDR1 is SNHLY and CDR2 is FYNNEI. The CDR3 is made up of 14 amino acids. V lost 7 bases and J lost 3, with 13 bases in between. Full variable domain (remainder filled in from reference TRBV2 and TRBJ1-3): EPEVTQTPSHQVTQMGQEVILRCVPISNHLYFYWYRQILGQKVEFLVSFYNNEISEKSEIFDDQFSVERPDGSNFTLKIRSTKLEDSAMYFCASKGREGGNTIYFGEGSWLTVV.

This chain links TRBV7-2 with TRBJ1-4; TRBD1 agrees at 9 bases. CDR3 length equals 14 residues. V lost 1 base and J lost 6; bases outside the gene matches: 0. Germline CDR1 is SGHTA and CDR2 is FQGNSA. The CDR3 region is CASSLDRGHEKLFF. In DNA form, the CDR3 reads TGTGCCAGCAGCTTAGACAGGGGGCATGAAAAACTGTTTTTT.

Concerning this clone itself: The sample has other DNA sequences that encode this CDR3 too. The rearrangement joins TRBV12-3 or TRBV12-4 to TRBJ1-2, with TRBD1 as a possible D gene (5 bases). V was trimmed by 2 bases and J by 4 bases, leaving 5 bases between them. CDR3 length equals 12 residues. This chain's CDR3 is CASSLTGYGYTF. The CDR3, as DNA: TGTGCCAGCAGTTTAACAGGCTATGGCTACACCTTC.

Written as DNA, the CDR3 is TGTGCCAGCAGAGAGGACAGGACTAGCACAGATACGCAGTATTTT. Its translation is CASREDRTSTDTQYF. The chain combines TRBV2 with TRBJ2-3, with 7 bases identical to TRBD1. Germline V gene data show CDR1 as SNHLY and CDR2 as FYNNEI. There are 15 residues in the CDR3. V dropped 6 bases and J dropped 0; count of bases not matched to a gene: 6.

The chain has TRBV7-9 and TRBJ2-7, with D possibly being TRBD1 (6 bases). CDR3 length: 13 residues. Germline V gives CDR1 SEHNR, CDR2 FQNEAQ (reference sequence). Deletions cut 7 bases from V and 7 bases from J, with 17 bases between. CDR3 DNA sequence: TGTGCCAGCACCCCCCCTCGACAGGAGGAGCAGTACTTC. It yields the protein CASTPPRQEEQYF. The complete variable domain, with remaining parts taken from reference TRBV7-9 and TRBJ2-7, reads DTGVSQNPRHKITKRGQNVTFRCDPISEHNRLYWYRQTLGQGPEFLTYFQNEAQLEKSRLLSDRFSAERPKGSFSTLEIQRTEQGDSAMYLCASTPPRQEEQYFGPGTRLTVT.

CDR3 nucleotides: TGTGCCAGTAGTATGCGTCCCGGGACAGGGAACTATGGCTACACCTTC. Translated: CASSMRPGTGNYGYTF. The gene calls are TRBV19 and TRBJ1-2, with 9 positions matching TRBD1. Germline V gives CDR1 LNHDA, CDR2 SQIVND (reference sequence). The CDR3 contains 16 residues. The V segment lost 3 bases and the J segment 2 bases; nucleotides outside the gene matches: 7.

This chain's CDR3 is CASSPKTGGAEEKLFF. In DNA, the CDR3 is TGCGCCAGCAGCCCGAAGACAGGGGGCGCGGAGGAAAAACTGTTTTTT. The chain links TRBV5-1 to TRBJ1-4; 10 bases match TRBD1. V shed 4 bases and J 8 bases; nucleotides not matched to a gene: 11. The CDR3 covers 16 residues. Looked up from germline, CDR1 is SGHRS and CDR2 is YFSETQ.